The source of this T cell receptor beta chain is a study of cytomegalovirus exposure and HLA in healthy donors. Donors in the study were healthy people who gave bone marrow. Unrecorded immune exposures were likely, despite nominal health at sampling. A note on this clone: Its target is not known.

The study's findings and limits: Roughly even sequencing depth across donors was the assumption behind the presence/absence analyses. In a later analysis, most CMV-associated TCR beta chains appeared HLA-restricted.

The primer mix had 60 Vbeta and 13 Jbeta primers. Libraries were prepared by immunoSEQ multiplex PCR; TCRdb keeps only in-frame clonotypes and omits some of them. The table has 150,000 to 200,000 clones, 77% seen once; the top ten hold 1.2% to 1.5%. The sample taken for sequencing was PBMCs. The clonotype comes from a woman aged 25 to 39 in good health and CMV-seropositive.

The DNA for the CDR3 is TGCGCCAGCAGCTTGGCCGCGGTCTTCCGCACAGATACGCAGTATTTT. This sequence encodes CASSLAAVFRTDTQYF. This sequence joins TRBV5-1 and TRBJ2-3; D ambiguous. This CDR3 contains 16 residues. V gave up 0 bases and J gave up 1 base, with 12 bases separating them. Per germline, CDR1 SGHRS and CDR2 YFSETQ.